This entry describes one T cell receptor (beta chain). Here immunoSEQ multiplex PCR was the method, and the copy in TCRdb shows in-frame clones only, minus some. The sample yields tens of thousands of clones, about four fifths seen once. The V and J ends lost 4 bases and 9 bases respectively, with 23 bases between them. The germline V gene has CDR1 SGHDN and CDR2 FVKESK. This CDR3 is built from 16 residues. This sample stems from a study of PD-L1 blockade in urothelial cancer. Across the whole study: Previous chemotherapy exposure amounted to 0 to 3 regimens for patients.

The rearrangement links TRBV14 to TRBJ2-3; D may be TRBD2 (6 bases). The source of this sequence is a man in his 70s with urothelial cancer. Sequencing was performed on PBMCs, taken around atezolizumab (anti-PD-L1) treatment. CDR3 sequence reads: CASSRGTAEGGETQYF. The CDR3 nucleotides read TGTGCCAGCAGCCGGGGGACCGCCGAGGGAGGTGAGACGCAGTATTTT.